This TCR beta chain is drawn from a study of blood T cell repertoires in COVID-19. Turning to the study itself: COVID-19 samples collected from the United States, Italy and Spain covered acute and convalescent phases. T cells, B-cell-depleted T cells, or PBMCs provided the cDNA or gDNA that served as material.

Per the study methods: Quantification of nucleated cells was approximated via reference gene primer amplification. TCRdb's table, derived via immunoSEQ multiplex PCR, lists solely in-frame clones and lacks some. The DNA was the basis for D and trimming; V, J and clone size are from that table. The data show 75,000 or so clones, 82% seen once. CDR1 is MGHRA and CDR2 is YSYEKL in the germline V gene. V trimming: 0 bases; J trimming: 7 bases; junction bases outside the gene matches: 6. There are 15 residues in the CDR3. This TCR was sampled from a man in his 60s with acute or convalescent COVID-19. The rearrangement uses TRBV4-1 and TRBJ2-3; 8 nucleotides line up with TRBD2. The sample comprised peripheral blood. The CDR3 loop is CASSQDKLAAYTQYF. The CDR3 nucleotides are TGCGCCAGCAGCCAAGATAAACTAGCGGCCTATACGCAGTATTTT.